This T cell receptor (beta chain) originates from a study of OX40 agonist ivuxolimab in advanced cancers. For this clone: Other DNA sequences within the sample encode an identical CDR3.

Repertoires were generated with immunoSEQ multiplex PCR, while TCRdb's copy carries only in-frame clones and drops some. The sample contains tens of thousands of clones, roughly 78% of which appear only once. The V end lost 6 bases, the J end lost 3 bases, and 9 bases lay between the germline ends. Germline V CDR1 and CDR2: KGHSH, LQKENI. The CDR3 totals 13 residues. The TCR comes from an adult with an advanced solid tumor such as melanoma, head and neck, liver or kidney cancer. The chain combines TRBV18 with TRBJ1-5; D not certain. The sample was CD4+ or CD8+ T cells sorted from blood, taken in a trial of the OX40 agonist ivuxolimab. The CDR3: CASSRQDNQPQHF. CDR3 coding DNA: TGTGCCAGCTCCCGCCAGGACAATCAGCCCCAGCATTTT.